This T cell receptor beta chain appears in the sequencing data of a study of T cells in narcolepsy. Findings and caveats of the study: Reportedly, autoreactive clonotypes were serially detected in patients' blood but not controls'.

This CDR3 spans 16 amino acids. The V end was cut by 2 bases, the J end by 2 bases, with 10 bases between. CDR1 is MRHNA and CDR2 is SNTAGT in the germline V gene. Profiled with immunoSEQ multiplex PCR; TCRdb holds only in-frame clones, not every one. This table holds tens of thousands of clones, approximately 80% found once. Comment on this clone: No antigen is known for it.

The genes are TRBV6-4 and TRBJ2-6; D remains ambiguous. Source material: CD45RA- memory CD4+ T cells from PBMCs. The receptor comes from a human donor with narcolepsy. CDR3: CASSDGIGTGANVLTF. The CDR3, as DNA: TGTGCCAGCAGTGACGGTATAGGGACTGGGGCCAACGTCCTGACTTTC.